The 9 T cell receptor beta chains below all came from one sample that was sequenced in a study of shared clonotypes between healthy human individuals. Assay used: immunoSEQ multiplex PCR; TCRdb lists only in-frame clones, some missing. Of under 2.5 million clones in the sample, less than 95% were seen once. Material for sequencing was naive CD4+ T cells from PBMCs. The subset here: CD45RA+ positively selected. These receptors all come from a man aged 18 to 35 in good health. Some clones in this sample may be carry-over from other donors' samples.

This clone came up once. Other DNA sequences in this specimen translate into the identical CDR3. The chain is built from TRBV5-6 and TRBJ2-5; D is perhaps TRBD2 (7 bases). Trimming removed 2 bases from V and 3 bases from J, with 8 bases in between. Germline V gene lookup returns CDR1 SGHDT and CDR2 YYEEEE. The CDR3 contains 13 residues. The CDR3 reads CASSLGGEETQYF. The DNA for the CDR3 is TGTGCCAGCAGCTTAGGGGGGGAAGAGACCCAGTACTTC.

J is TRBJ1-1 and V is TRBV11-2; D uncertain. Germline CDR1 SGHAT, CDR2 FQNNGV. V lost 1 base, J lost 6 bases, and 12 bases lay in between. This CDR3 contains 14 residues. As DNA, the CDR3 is TGTGCCAGCAGCTTAGTTAATCCCCTGCCTGAAGCTTTCTTT. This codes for CASSLVNPLPEAFF. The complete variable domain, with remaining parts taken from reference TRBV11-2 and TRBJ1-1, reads EAGVAQSPRYKIIEKRQSVAFWCNPISGHATLYWYQQILGQGPKLLIQFQNNGVVDDSQLPKDRFSAERLKGVDSTLKIQPAKLEDSAVYLCASSLVNPLPEAFFGQGTRLTVV.

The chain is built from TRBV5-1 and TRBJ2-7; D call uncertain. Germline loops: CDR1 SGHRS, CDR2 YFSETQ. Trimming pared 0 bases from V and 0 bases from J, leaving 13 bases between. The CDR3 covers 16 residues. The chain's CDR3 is CASSLVGSVSSYEQYF. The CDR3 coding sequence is TGCGCCAGCAGCTTGGTGGGCAGCGTGAGCTCCTACGAGCAGTACTTC.

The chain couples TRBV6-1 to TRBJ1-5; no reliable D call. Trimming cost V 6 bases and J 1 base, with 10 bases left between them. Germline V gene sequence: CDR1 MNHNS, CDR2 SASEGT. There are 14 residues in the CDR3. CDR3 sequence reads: CASRTSGSNQPQHF. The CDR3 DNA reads TGTGCCAGCAGAACCTCGGGGAGCAATCAGCCCCAGCATTTT.

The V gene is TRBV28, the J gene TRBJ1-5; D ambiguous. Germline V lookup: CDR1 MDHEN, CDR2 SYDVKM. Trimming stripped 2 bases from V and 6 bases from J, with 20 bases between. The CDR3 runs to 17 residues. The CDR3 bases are TGTGCCAGCAGTTTAAACCCCTTTCTCGAGGCGGGTCAGCCCCAGCATTTT. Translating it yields CASSLNPFLEAGQPQHF.

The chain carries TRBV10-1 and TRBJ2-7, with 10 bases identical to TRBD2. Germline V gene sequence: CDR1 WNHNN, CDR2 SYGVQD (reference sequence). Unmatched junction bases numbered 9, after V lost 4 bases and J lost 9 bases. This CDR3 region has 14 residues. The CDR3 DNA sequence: TGCGCCAGCAGTGTCGAGCGGGAGGGTTCAGTGCAGTACTTC. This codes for CASSVEREGSVQYF.

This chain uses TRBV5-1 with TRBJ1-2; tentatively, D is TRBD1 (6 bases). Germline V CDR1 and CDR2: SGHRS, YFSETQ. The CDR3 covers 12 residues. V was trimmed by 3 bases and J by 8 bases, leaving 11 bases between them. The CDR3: CASSSHGGGYTF. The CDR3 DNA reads TGCGCCAGCAGCTCCCATGGGGGCGGCTACACCTTC. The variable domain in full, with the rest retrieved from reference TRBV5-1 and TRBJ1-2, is KAGVTQTPRYLIKTRGQQVTLSCSPISGHRSVSWYQQTPGQGLQFLFEYFSETQRNKGNFPGRFSGRQFSNSRSEMNVSTLELGDSALYLCASSSHGGGYTFGSGTRLTVV.

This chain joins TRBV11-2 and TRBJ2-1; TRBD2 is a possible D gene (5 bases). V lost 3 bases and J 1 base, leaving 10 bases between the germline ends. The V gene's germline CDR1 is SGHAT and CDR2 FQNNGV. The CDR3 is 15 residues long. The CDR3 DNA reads TGTGCCAGCAGCTTCAACGGGGAGTCCTACAATGAGCAGTTCTTC. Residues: CASSFNGESYNEQFF. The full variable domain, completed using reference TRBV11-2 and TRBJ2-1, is EAGVAQSPRYKIIEKRQSVAFWCNPISGHATLYWYQQILGQGPKLLIQFQNNGVVDDSQLPKDRFSAERLKGVDSTLKIQPAKLEDSAVYLCASSFNGESYNEQFFGPGTRLTVL.

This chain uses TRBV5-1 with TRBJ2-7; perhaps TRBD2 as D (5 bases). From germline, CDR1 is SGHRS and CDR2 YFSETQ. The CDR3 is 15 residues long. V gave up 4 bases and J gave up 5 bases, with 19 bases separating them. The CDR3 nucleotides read TGCGCCAGCAGCCCCGGACTTCTCACCGCCCACGAGCAGTACTTC. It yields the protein CASSPGLLTAHEQYF.